These T cell receptor beta chains were read from a single sample in a study of cytomegalovirus exposure and HLA in healthy donors. Assay: immunoSEQ multiplex PCR; the TCRdb copy retains only in-frame clones and omits some. The data show some 150,000 clones, with just under 80% seen just once and roughly 1.1% held by the top ten. The sample taken for sequencing was PBMCs. The receptors were sampled from a male donor in good health and CMV-seronegative. The CDR3 runs from the conserved cysteine through the conserved F or W. The D gene is left open where the match is weak. Not all rows give a size; the values are once, few, many and, for expanded clones, a class.

>TRBV2|NA|TRBJ2-2|NA
TGTGCCCAAGGGAGTCTCGTAAACACCGGGGAGCTGTTTTTT
CAQGSLVNTGELFF
>TRBV4-3|NA|TRBJ2-7|TRBD1
TGCGCCAGCAGCCAAGAAGGGGACAGGGCCTACGAGCAGTACTTC
CASSQEGDRAYEQYF
>TRBV30|NA|TRBJ1-2|TRBD1
TGTGCCTGGAGTTCATCCGGGACAGGGGTTGATGGCTACACCTTC
CAWSSSGTGVDGYTF
>TRBV18|NA|TRBJ1-3|TRBD1
TGTGCCAGCTCACCCCGCGGGTTAGGGGACAGCTCTGGAAACACCATATATTTT
CASSPRGLGDSSGNTIYF
>TRBV7-2|NA|TRBJ2-3|TRBD2
TGTGCCAGCAGTCAAAGAGGGAGGAGCGGGGGGGCCACAGATACGCAGTATTTT
CASSQRGRSGGATDTQYF
>TRBV2|NA|TRBJ2-1|NA
TGTGCCAGCAGTCCTGAGAGCGGGTATAATGAGCAGTTCTTC
CASSPESGYNEQFF
>TRBV4-3|NA|TRBJ2-7|TRBD1
TGCGCCAGCAGCCAGGCTCACAGGGGCCCCCCGCACGAGCAGTACTTC
CASSQAHRGPPHEQYF
>TRBV7-6|NA|TRBJ2-7|TRBD2
TGCGCCAGCACCCGGGGGGGAAGAGGTCACGAGCAGTACTTC
CASTRGGRGHEQYF
>TRBV6-6|NA|TRBJ1-5|NA
TGTGCCAGCGGTCAGCCACCCAGGGTGATCAATCAGCCCCAGCATTTT
CASGQPPRVINQPQHF
>TRBV27|NA|TRBJ2-7|TRBD1
TGTGCCAGCAGTTGGACAGGGGCCTACGAGCAGTACTTC
CASSWTGAYEQYF
>TRBV5-1|NA|TRBJ2-1|TRBD2
TGCGCCAGCAGCCAAGGACTAGCGGGCAACAATGAGCAGTTCTTC
CASSQGLAGNNEQFF
>TRBV2|NA|TRBJ2-7|TRBD2
TGTGCCAGCAGTGGTGTTAGCGGGGGATACTACGAGCAGTACTTC
CASSGVSGGYYEQYF
>TRBV2|NA|TRBJ2-5|TRBD1
TGTGCCAGCGTCTTGACAGGGGATGAGCAGTACTTC
CASVLTGDEQYF
>TRBV18|once|TRBJ1-5|NA
TGTGCCAGCTCGCAGGTCAGGGATCAGCCCCAGCATTTT
CASSQVRDQPQHF
>TRBV5-3|NA|TRBJ1-6|TRBD1
TGTGCCAGAAGCTTGGCCGGGACAGGGTCGAATTCACCCCTCCACTTT
CARSLAGTGSNSPLHF
>TRBV4-1|NA|TRBJ2-1|TRBD1
TGCGCCAGCAGCCAGGGGGGACAGGACTATGATGAGCAGTTCTTC
CASSQGGQDYDEQFF
>TRBV19|once|TRBJ2-2|NA
TGTGCCAGTGGGATGCGGGGCACCGGGGAGCTGTTTTTT
CASGMRGTGELFF
>TRBV9|NA|TRBJ1-4|NA
TGTGCCAGCAGCGTCGGAGTGCGCGGCGGGAATGAAAAACTGTTTTTT
CASSVGVRGGNEKLFF
>TRBV9|NA|TRBJ1-1|NA
TGTGCCAGCAGCGTAGGGGGGGTGGCCACTGAAGCTTTCTTT
CASSVGGVATEAFF
>TRBV9|few|TRBJ2-5|NA
TGTGCCAGCAGCGTAGCGGGACAAGAGACCCAGTACTTC
CASSVAGQETQYF
>TRBV18|once|TRBJ2-3|NA
TGTGCCAGCTCACCACAAGCTTCCCCAAGCACAGATACGCAGTATTTT
CASSPQASPSTDTQYF
>TRBV5-1|NA|TRBJ2-5|TRBD2
TGCGCCAGCAGCTTGGCGGGGCTAGCGGGGGGTCCGGAGACCCAGTACTTC
CASSLAGLAGGPETQYF
>TRBV18|NA|TRBJ2-7|NA
TGTGCCAGCTCACCAAGCAGGGAGGTTGAGCAGTACTTC
CASSPSREVEQYF
>TRBV5-1|few|TRBJ1-1|TRBD1
TGCGCCAGCAGCTGGACAGGGAGCGCCACTGAAGCTTTCTTT
CASSWTGSATEAFF
>TRBV18|NA|TRBJ1-1|NA
TGTGCCAGCTCACCATTGCAGGCCGAAATGAACACTGAAGCTTTCTTT
CASSPLQAEMNTEAFF
>TRBV15|NA|TRBJ2-2|TRBD1
TGTGCCACCAGCACCCTTTACAGGGGGCCCGGGGAGCTGTTTTTT
CATSTLYRGPGELFF
>TRBV6-5|NA|TRBJ1-2|TRBD1
TGTGCCAGCAGTCCGGGACAGCTAAATGGCTACACCTTC
CASSPGQLNGYTF
>TRBV7-9|once|TRBJ2-5|NA
TGTGCCAGCAGCATCCAGGGCGCGCAAGAGACCCAGTACTTC
CASSIQGAQETQYF
>TRBV7-9|NA|TRBJ2-1|NA
TGTGCCAGCAGCCCACAATCCTACAATGAGCAGTTCTTC
CASSPQSYNEQFF
>TRBV9|once|TRBJ1-1|TRBD1
TGTGCCAGCACCCCCCCCGGACAGGGGGCGCACACTGAAGCTTTCTTT
CASTPPGQGAHTEAFF
>TRBV29-1|NA|TRBJ1-1|TRBD1
TGCAGCGTTGAAAGGGACAGGGGGATCATGAACACTGAAGCTTTCTTT
CSVERDRGIMNTEAFF
>TRBV6-5|NA|TRBJ2-3|TRBD2
TGTGCCAGCAGAAAGCGGGGGGTACCCACAGATACGCAGTATTTT
CASRKRGVPTDTQYF
>TRBV6-6|NA|TRBJ2-7|NA
TGTGCCAGCAGTTCCCACCAATCGAGCTCCTACGAGCAGTACTTC
CASSSHQSSSYEQYF
>TRBV13|NA|TRBJ1-2|NA
TGTGCCAGCAGCCGGGACTATGGCTACACCTTC
CASSRDYGYTF
>TRBV5-4|NA|TRBJ2-1|TRBD2
TGTGCCAGCGTCCAAGCGGGGGTTCAGGGTGAGCAGTTCTTC
CASVQAGVQGEQFF
>TRBV19|NA|TRBJ2-5|TRBD1
TGTGCCAGTAGAGGGACAGGGGGAGAGACCCAGTACTTC
CASRGTGGETQYF